The sequence of this TCR beta chain was determined in a study of blood T cell repertoires in COVID-19. CDR1 SGHRS and CDR2 YFSETQ come from the germline V gene. Trimming left V 4 bases short and J 0 bases short, with 16 bases between. The CDR3 runs to 16 residues. Only in-frame clones appear in the TCRdb table, and some are missing; sequencing was by immunoSEQ multiplex PCR. Altogether about 87,000 clones are present, 85% to 90% being singletons, with the ten largest covering roughly 5%. The chain recombines TRBV5-1 with TRBJ1-1; a possible D gene is TRBD1 (5 bases). The origin of this receptor is a man aged 35 to 55 with acute or convalescent COVID-19. The sample taken for sequencing was peripheral blood. The CDR3, as DNA: TGCGCCAGCAGCGTGGGTGCGGGGGTTATGAACACTGAAGCTTTCTTT. Translation gives CASSVGAGVMNTEAFF.